These 16 T cell receptor beta chains were sequenced from one sample in a study of T cell responses to AZD1222 COVID-19 vaccine. Data came from immunoSEQ multiplex PCR; TCRdb stores just in-frame clones and leaves some out. The sample includes under 150,000 clones, more than 70% of them seen just once. Here the sequenced sample was peripheral blood, taken 28 days after the second AZD1222 dose. These receptors all come from an adult who received the AZD1222 COVID-19 vaccine.

The V gene is TRBV6-5, the J gene TRBJ2-5; 7 bases fit TRBD2. CDR3 length: 15 amino acids. Germline assignment: CDR1 MNHEY and CDR2 SVGAGI. V shed 5 bases and J 5 bases; nucleotides not matched to a gene: 11. Here the CDR3 reads CASSPRWGGLETQYF. The CDR3, as DNA: TGTGCCAGCAGTCCCCGGTGGGGGGGGTTGGAGACCCAGTACTTC.

V gene TRBV7-2 combines with J gene TRBJ2-1; D gene ambiguous. The V end lost 1 base, the J end lost 0 bases, and 7 bases lay between the germline ends. This CDR3 has 15 residues. Germline V gives CDR1 SGHTA, CDR2 FQGNSA. The CDR3 DNA reads as TGTGCCAGCAGCTTAGGAGAGAGCTCCTACAATGAGCAGTTCTTC. Amino acid sequence: CASSLGESSYNEQFF. Full variable domain (remainder filled in from reference TRBV7-2 and TRBJ2-1): GAGVSQSPSNKVTEKGKDVELRCDPISGHTALYWYRQSLGQGLEFLIYFQGNSAPDKSGLPSDRFSAERTGGSVSTLTIQRTQQEDSAVYLCASSLGESSYNEQFFGPGTRLTVL.

The rearrangement links TRBV18 to TRBJ2-7; a possible D gene is TRBD1 (5 bases). CDR3 size: 16 residues. Germline lookup yields CDR1 KGHSH and CDR2 LQKENI. The V and J ends lost 2 bases and 3 bases respectively, with 17 bases between them. The DNA of the CDR3 is TGTGCCAGCTCACCAAGTTTCTCGGACAAACTCTACGAGCAGTACTTC. This translates into CASSPSFSDKLYEQYF.

V and J are TRBV5-1 and TRBJ2-7; 8 bases map to TRBD1. Germline V gene lookup returns CDR1 SGHRS and CDR2 YFSETQ. With 0 bases clipped from V and 4 bases from J, the junction kept 3 bases outside the gene matches. The CDR3 length is 14 residues. The CDR3 region has the DNA TGCGCCAGCAGCTTGGACAGGGGGTGGTACGAGCAGTACTTC. Amino acid sequence: CASSLDRGWYEQYF.

The chain carries TRBV7-2 and TRBJ2-7; 7 bases are a match to TRBD2. Per the germline V gene, CDR1 is SGHTA and CDR2 is FQGNSA. J lost 6 bases, V lost 7 bases, and 15 bases had no gene match. The CDR3 consists of 15 residues. The CDR3 region is CASTPWEGRSGEQYF. The DNA for the CDR3 is TGTGCCAGCACCCCCTGGGAGGGTCGGAGTGGCGAGCAGTACTTC.

This chain joins TRBV7-8 and TRBJ2-5; 7 bases map to TRBD2. V lost 5 bases, J lost 5 bases, and 14 bases stayed unmatched. The CDR3 loop spans 16 amino acids. The germline V gene encodes CDR1 SGHVS and CDR2 FQNEAQ. The CDR3 coding sequence is TGTGCCAGCAGCATGCTCCGGGACTATCCCCCGGAGACCCAGTACTTC. Its translation is CASSMLRDYPPETQYF. Drawing the rest from reference TRBV7-8 and TRBJ2-5, the complete variable domain is GAGVSQSPRYKVAKRGQDVALRCDPISGHVSLFWYQQALGQGPEFLTYFQNEAQLDKSGLPSDRFFAERPEGSVSTLKIQRTQQEDSAVYLCASSMLRDYPPETQYFGPGTRLLVL.

This clone was seen only once. The rearrangement joins TRBV18 to TRBJ2-3; 9 bases are shared with TRBD1. Trimming at V came to 3 bases and at J to 4 bases, leaving 11 bases not matched to a gene. The germline V gene encodes CDR1 KGHSH and CDR2 LQKENI. The CDR3 has 17 residues. CDR3 sequence reads: CASSPTIQGAGSDTQYF. The CDR3 region has the DNA TGTGCCAGCTCACCTACCATACAGGGGGCAGGGTCAGATACGCAGTATTTT.

The chain has TRBV6-2 or TRBV6-3 and TRBJ1-1; the D is unclear. Trimming shortened V by 2 bases and J by 2 bases, and 3 bases separated the two germline ends. The CDR3 sequence is 12 residues long. Per the germline V gene, CDR1 is MNHEY and CDR2 is SVGEGT. CDR3 in DNA: TGTGCCAGCAGTTACAGAAACACTGAAGCTTTCTTT. Amino acids: CASSYRNTEAFF.

The V call is TRBV2, the J call TRBJ1-6; D may be TRBD1 (6 bases). The germline gives CDR1 SNHLY, CDR2 FYNNEI. This CDR3 has 14 residues. Trimming shortened V by 2 bases and J by 10 bases, and 12 bases separated the two germline ends. This CDR3 reads CASSERVGGSPLHF. For the CDR3, the DNA is TGTGCCAGCAGTGAAAGGGTCGGGGGCTCACCCCTCCACTTT.

The rearrangement joins TRBV6-1 to TRBJ2-7, with 7 nucleotides matching TRBD1. Germline lookup yields CDR1 MNHNS and CDR2 SASEGT. The CDR3 has 17 residues. J gave up 7 bases and V 0 bases, and 15 bases lay outside the gene matches. This chain's CDR3 is CASSEAGLVGGSREQYF. CDR3 sequence (DNA): TGTGCCAGCAGTGAAGCGGGGTTGGTAGGGGGCTCGAGAGAGCAGTACTTC.

This sequence joins TRBV18 and TRBJ1-4; D call uncertain. Germline lookup yields CDR1 KGHSH and CDR2 LQKENI. This CDR3 is 15 amino acids long. V was trimmed by 3 bases and J by 0 bases, leaving 8 bases between them. CDR3 bases: TGTGCCAGCTCACCCCTCTCTGCAACTAATGAAAAACTGTTTTTT. It encodes CASSPLSATNEKLFF. The whole variable domain, remainder taken from reference TRBV18 and TRBJ1-4, is NAGVMQNPRHLVRRRGQEARLRCSPMKGHSHVYWYRQLPEEGLKFMVYLQKENIIDESGMPKERFSAEFPKEGPSILRIQQVVRGDSAAYFCASSPLSATNEKLFFGSGTQLSVL.

The chain links TRBV12-3 or TRBV12-4 to TRBJ1-1; no clear D gene. Trimming took 3 bases from V and 12 from J, leaving 14 bases between them. The CDR3 spans 12 residues. The CDR3 loop reads CASSFLSEASFF. CDR3 nucleotides: TGTGCCAGCAGTTTTTTATCTGAAGCTTCTTTCTTT.

The V and J genes are TRBV5-5 and TRBJ2-5; possibly TRBD1 or TRBD2 for D (5 bases each). Germline V gives CDR1 SGHKS, CDR2 YYEKEE (reference sequence). V lost 3 bases, J lost 3 bases, and 9 bases lay in between. CDR3 length: 13 residues. This CDR3 reads CASSSGTKETQYF. Here the CDR3 DNA reads TGTGCCAGCAGCTCAGGGACCAAAGAGACCCAGTACTTC.

CDR3 DNA sequence: TGTCTGGGAGGGGGGAGAGTCACTGAAGCTTTCTTT. Translating it yields CLGGGRVTEAFF. V is TRBV12-5 and J is TRBJ1-1, with D maybe TRBD1 (6 bases). The CDR3 loop spans 12 amino acids. Germline values: CDR1 LGHNT, CDR2 FRNRAP.

The V gene is TRBV18, the J gene TRBJ2-7, with D possibly matching TRBD2 (6 bases). The V gene lost 3 bases and the J gene lost 3 bases, with 15 bases spanning the gap. Germline V gene lookup returns CDR1 KGHSH and CDR2 LQKENI. There are 15 residues in the CDR3. The CDR3, as DNA: TGTGCCAGCTCACCGGCGGCGGGAATTGACTACGAGCAGTACTTC. Encoded protein: CASSPAAGIDYEQYF.

This clone appeared a few times. The gene calls are TRBV19 and TRBJ1-4, with a tentative D call TRBD1 (5 bases). The CDR3 has 15 amino acids. V lost 4 bases and J lost 5, with 14 bases in between. Germline values: CDR1 LNHDA, CDR2 SQIVND (reference sequence). CDR3 sequence: CASSNRRDGNEKLFF. CDR3 DNA: TGTGCCAGTAGTAACCGCAGGGACGGAAATGAAAAACTGTTTTTT.